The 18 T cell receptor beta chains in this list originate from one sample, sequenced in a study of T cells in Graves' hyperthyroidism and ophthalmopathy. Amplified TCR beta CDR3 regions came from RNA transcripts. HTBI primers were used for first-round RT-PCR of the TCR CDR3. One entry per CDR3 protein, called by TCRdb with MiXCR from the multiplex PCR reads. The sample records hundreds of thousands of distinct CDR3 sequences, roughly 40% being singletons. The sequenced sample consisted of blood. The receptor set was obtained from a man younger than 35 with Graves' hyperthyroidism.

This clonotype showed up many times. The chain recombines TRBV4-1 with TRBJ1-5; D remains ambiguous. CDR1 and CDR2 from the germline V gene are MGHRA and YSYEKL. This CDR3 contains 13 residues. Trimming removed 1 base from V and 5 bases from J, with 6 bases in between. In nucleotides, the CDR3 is TGCGCCAGCAGCCAAGGGGTCGATCAGCCCCAGCATTTT. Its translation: CASSQGVDQPQHF.

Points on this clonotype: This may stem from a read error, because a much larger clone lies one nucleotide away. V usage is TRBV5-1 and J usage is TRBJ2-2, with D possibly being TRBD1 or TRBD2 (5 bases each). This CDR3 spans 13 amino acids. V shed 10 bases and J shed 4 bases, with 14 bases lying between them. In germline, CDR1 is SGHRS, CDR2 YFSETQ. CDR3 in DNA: TGCGCCGGGAAGGGACCGAGCACCGGGGAGCTGTTTTTT. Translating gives CAGKGPSTGELFF.

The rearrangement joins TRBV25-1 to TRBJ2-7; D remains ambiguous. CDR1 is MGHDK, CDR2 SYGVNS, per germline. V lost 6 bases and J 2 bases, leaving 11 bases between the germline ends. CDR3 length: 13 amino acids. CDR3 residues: CASSLMVTYEQYF. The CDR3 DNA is TGTGCCAGCAGCTTAATGGTTACCTACGAGCAGTACTTC.

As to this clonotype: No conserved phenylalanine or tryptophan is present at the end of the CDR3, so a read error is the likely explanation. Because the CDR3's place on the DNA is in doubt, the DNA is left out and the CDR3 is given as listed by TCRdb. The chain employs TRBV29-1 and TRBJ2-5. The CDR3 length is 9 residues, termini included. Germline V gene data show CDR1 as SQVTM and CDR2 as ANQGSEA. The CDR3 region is CSVEVGAGL.

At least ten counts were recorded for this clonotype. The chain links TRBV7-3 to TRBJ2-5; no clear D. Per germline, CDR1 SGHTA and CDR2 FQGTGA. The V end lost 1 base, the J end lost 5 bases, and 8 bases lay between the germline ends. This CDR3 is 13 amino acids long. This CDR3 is CASSLSLPETQYF. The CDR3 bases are TGTGCCAGCAGCTTAAGCCTCCCGGAGACCCAGTACTTC.

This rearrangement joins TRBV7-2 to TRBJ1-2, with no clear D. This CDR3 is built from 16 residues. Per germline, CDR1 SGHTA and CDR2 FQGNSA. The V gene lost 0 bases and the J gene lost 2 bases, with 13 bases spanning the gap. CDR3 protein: CASSLARSEGNYGYTF. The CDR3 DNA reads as TGTGCCAGCAGCTTAGCGCGATCTGAGGGCAACTATGGCTACACCTTC. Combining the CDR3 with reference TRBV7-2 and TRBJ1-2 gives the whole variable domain GAGVSQSPSNKVTEKGKDVELRCDPISGHTALYWYRQSLGQGLEFLIYFQGNSAPDKSGLPSDRFSAERTGGSVSTLTIQRTQQEDSAVYLCASSLARSEGNYGYTFGSGTRLTVV.

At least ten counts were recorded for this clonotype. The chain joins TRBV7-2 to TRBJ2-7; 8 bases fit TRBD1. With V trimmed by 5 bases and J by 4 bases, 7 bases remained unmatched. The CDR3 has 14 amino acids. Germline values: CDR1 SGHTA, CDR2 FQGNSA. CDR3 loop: CASSGRQGAYEQYF. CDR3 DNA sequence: TGTGCCAGCAGCGGAAGGCAGGGGGCGTACGAGCAGTACTTC.

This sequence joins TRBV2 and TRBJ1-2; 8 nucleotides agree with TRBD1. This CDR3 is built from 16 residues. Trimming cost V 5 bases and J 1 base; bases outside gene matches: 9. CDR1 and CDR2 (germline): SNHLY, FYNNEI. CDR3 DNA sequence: TGTGCCAGCAGTATGACAGGGGCCAATCTTAACTATGGCTACACCTTC. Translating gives CASSMTGANLNYGYTF.

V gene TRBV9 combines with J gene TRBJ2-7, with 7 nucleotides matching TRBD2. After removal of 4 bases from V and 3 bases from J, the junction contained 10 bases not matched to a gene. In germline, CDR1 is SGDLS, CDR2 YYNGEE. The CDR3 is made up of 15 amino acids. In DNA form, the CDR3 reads TGTGCCAGCAGCCAAGGTCGGGCTAGCGGCTACGAGCAGTACTTC. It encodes CASSQGRASGYEQYF.

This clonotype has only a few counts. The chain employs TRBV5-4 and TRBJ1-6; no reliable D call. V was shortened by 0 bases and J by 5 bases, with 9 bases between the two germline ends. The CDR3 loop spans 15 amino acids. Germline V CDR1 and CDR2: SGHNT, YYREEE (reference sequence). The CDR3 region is CASSLASGNNSPLHF. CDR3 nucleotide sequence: TGTGCCAGCAGCTTGGCGTCCGGAAATAATTCACCCCTCCACTTT.

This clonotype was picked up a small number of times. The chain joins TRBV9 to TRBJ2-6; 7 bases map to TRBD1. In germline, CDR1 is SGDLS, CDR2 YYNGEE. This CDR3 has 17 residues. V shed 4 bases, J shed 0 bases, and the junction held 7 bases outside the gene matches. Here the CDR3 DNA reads TGTGCCAGCAGCCCTGGGACAGTCCTCTCTGGGGCCAACGTCCTGACTTTC. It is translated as CASSPGTVLSGANVLTF.

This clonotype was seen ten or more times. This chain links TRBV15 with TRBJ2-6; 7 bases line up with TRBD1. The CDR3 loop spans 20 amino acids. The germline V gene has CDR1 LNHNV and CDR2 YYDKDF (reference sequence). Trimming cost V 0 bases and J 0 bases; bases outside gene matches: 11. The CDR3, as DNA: TGTGCCACCAGCAGAGATGAGGGGGACAGACAAAGCTCTGGGGCCAACGTCCTGACTTTC. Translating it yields CATSRDEGDRQSSGANVLTF. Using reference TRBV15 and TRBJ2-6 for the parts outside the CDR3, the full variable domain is DAMVIQNPRYQVTQFGKPVTLSCSQTLNHNVMYWYQQKSSQAPKLLFHYYDKDFNNEADTPDNFQSRRPNTSFCFLDIRSPGLGDTAMYLCATSRDEGDRQSSGANVLTFGAGSRLTVL.

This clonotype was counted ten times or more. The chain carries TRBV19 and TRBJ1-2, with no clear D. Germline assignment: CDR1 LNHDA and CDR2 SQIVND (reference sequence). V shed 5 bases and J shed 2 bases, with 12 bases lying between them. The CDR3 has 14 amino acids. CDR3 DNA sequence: TGTGCCAGTAGTCTTAAAGGGCACAACTATGGCTACACCTTC. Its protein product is CASSLKGHNYGYTF.

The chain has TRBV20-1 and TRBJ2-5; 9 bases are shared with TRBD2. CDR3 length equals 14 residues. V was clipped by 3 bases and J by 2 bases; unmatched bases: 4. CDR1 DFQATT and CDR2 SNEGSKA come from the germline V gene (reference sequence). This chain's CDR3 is CSARSSGAQETQYF. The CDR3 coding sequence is TGCAGTGCTAGGTCTAGCGGGGCACAAGAGACCCAGTACTTC.

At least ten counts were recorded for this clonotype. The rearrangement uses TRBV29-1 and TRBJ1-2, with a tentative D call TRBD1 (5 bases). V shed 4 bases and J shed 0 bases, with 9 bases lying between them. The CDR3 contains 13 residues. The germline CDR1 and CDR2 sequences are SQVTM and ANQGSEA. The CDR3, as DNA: TGCAGCGTTGTGTTGACAGCTAACTATGGCTACACCTTC. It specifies CSVVLTANYGYTF.

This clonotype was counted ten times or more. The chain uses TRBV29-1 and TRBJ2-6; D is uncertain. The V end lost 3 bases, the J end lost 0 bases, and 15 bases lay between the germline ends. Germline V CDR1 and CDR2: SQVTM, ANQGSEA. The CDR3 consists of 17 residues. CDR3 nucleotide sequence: TGCAGCGTTGATACAGACCAACCTTCCTCTGGGGCCAACGTCCTGACTTTC. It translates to CSVDTDQPSSGANVLTF.

CDR3 region: CASSLRVQTQYF. CDR3 sequence (DNA): TGTGCCAGCAGCTTAAGGGTACAGACCCAGTACTTC. The gene calls are TRBV7-2 and TRBJ2-5, with D uncertain. The V and J ends lost 2 bases and 6 bases respectively, with 7 bases between them. There are 12 residues in the CDR3. Germline V gives CDR1 SGHTA, CDR2 FQGNSA.

CDR3 DNA: TGCAGTGCCCACCGACAGGGTGGTGGAAATTCACCCCTCCACTTT. Protein product: CSAHRQGGGNSPLHF. V usage is TRBV20-1 and J usage is TRBJ1-6, with TRBD1 matching 7 bases. The CDR3 length is 15 residues. Trimming took 6 bases from V and 7 from J; bases not matched to a gene: 12. The germline CDR1 and CDR2 sequences are DFQATT and SNEGSKA (reference sequence).